This T cell receptor beta chain was obtained from a study of T cells in Graves' hyperthyroidism and ophthalmopathy. Study-level results: Stable hyperthyroidism was separated from ophthalmopathy by a model based on 13 V-J features. In validation, the model predicted ophthalmopathy. These predictions came a median roughly 7.1 months before onset.

With V trimmed by 2 bases and J by 4 bases, 11 bases remained unmatched. CDR3 length equals 16 residues. Germline V gene sequence: CDR1 MNHEY, CDR2 SMNVEV (reference sequence). To note about this clonotype: Its target is not known.

Newly diagnosed patients aged 18 to 65 had hyperthyroidism of under 2 months' duration. Researchers amplified the TCR beta CDR3 regions from RNA transcripts. Primed by the HTBI set, a first-round RT-PCR was run on the TCR CDR3. TCRdb redid the calling of the multiplex PCR reads with MiXCR, one entry per CDR3 protein. The table has fewer than 650,000 distinct CDR3 sequences, roughly 13% seen once. This rearrangement joins TRBV27 to TRBJ2-7; 7 nucleotides align to TRBD2. The source of this sequence is a woman aged 25 to 39 with Graves' hyperthyroidism that later progressed to Graves' ophthalmopathy. The sequenced sample consisted of blood. CDR3 bases: TGTGCCAGCAGTTTACTCCGCGGGAGCCCGCCTTACGAGCAGTACTTC. It translates to CASSLLRGSPPYEQYF.